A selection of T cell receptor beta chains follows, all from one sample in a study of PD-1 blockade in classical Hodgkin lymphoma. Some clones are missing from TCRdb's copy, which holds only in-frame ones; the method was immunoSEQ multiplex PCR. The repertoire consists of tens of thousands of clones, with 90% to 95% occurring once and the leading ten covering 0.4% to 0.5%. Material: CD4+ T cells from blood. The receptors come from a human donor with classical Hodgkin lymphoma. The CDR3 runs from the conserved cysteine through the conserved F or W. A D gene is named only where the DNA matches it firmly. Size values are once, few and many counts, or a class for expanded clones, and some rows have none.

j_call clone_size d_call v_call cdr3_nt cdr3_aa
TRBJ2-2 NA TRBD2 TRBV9 TGTGCCAGCAGCCTTAGCGGGAGCCGGACCGGGGAGCTGTTTTTT CASSLSGSRTGELFF
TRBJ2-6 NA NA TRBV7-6 TGTGCCAGCAGCTTAATGGGGACTGGGGCCAACGTCCTGACTTTC CASSLMGTGANVLTF
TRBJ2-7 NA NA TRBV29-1 TGCAGCGTTGGGGGTGGCCACGAGCAGTACTTC CSVGGGHEQYF
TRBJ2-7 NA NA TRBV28 TGTGCCAGCAGAACCCTGTGGGTGAAGGAGGGTAAATACGAGCAGTACTTC CASRTLWVKEGKYEQYF
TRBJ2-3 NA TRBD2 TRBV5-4 TGTGCCAGCAGCTTGAAAGCGGGAGGGGGTTATACGCAGTATTTT CASSLKAGGGYTQYF
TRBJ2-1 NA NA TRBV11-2 TGTGCCAGCAGCTTAGACAGGGGCTCCTACAATGAGCAGTTCTTC CASSLDRGSYNEQFF
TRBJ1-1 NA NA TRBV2 TGTGCCAGCAGTGCTTCAGGGGCGAGGGAAACTGAAGCTTTCTTT CASSASGARETEAFF
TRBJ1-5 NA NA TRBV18 TGTGCCAGCTCACCGGGGGCAGGGGCTCGTAGTCAGCCCCAGCATTTT CASSPGAGARSQPQHF
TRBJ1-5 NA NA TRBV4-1 TGCGCCAGCAGCCAAGATTCGGTGGGTTTCGGCAATCAGCCCCAGCATTTT CASSQDSVGFGNQPQHF
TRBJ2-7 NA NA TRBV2 TGTGCCAGCCACAGGCTCCTCGAGCAGTACTTC CASHRLLEQYF
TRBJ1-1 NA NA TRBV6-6 TGTGCCAGCAGTTCCCCAGGGTACACTGAAGCTTTCTTT CASSSPGYTEAFF
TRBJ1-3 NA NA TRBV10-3 TGTGCCATCAGTGAGTCATGGAGGGGGATTGGAAACACCATATATTTT CAISESWRGIGNTIYF
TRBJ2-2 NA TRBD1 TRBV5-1 TGCGCCAGCAGCTTGGCCGGGACAGACTACACCGGGGAGCTGTTTTTT CASSLAGTDYTGELFF
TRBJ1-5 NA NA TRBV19 TGTGCCAGTATTTCGGGACAACTTAGCAATCAGCCCCAGCATTTT CASISGQLSNQPQHF
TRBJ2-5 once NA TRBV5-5 TGTGCCAGCAGCTCGGGACTGACAAGAGAGACCCAGTACTTC CASSSGLTRETQYF
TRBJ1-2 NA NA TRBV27 TGTGCCAGCAGTTTAGGTCCAACAAGCACCTATGGCTACACCTTC CASSLGPTSTYGYTF
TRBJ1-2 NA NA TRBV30 TGTGCCTGGAGTAGATTCGGAGCCGCCTATGGCTACACCTTC CAWSRFGAAYGYTF
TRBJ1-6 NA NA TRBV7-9 TGTGCCAGCAGCTTAGCAAAAGATAATTCACCCCTCCACTTT CASSLAKDNSPLHF
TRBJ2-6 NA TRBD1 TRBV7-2 TGTGCCAGCAGCTCACTGGGACAGGGGGCAGCTGGGGCCAACGTCCTGACTTTC CASSSLGQGAAGANVLTF
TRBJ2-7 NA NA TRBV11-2 TGTGCCAGCAGCTTGTACAACTACGAGCAGTACTTC CASSLYNYEQYF
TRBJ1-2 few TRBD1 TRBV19 TGTGCCAGTAGCTCGGGACAGCCACACTATGGCTACACCTTC CASSSGQPHYGYTF
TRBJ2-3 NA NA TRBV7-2 TGTGCCAGCAGCTTACGGGTAAGAGGGCTCACAGATACGCAGTATTTT CASSLRVRGLTDTQYF
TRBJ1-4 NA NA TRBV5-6 TGTGCCAGCAGCTTCCAGGGAGGGGATGAAAAACTGTTTTTT CASSFQGGDEKLFF
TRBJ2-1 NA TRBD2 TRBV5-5 TGTGCCAGCAGCTTGGACATAGCGGGATGGCGGGGCAATGAGCAGTTCTTC CASSLDIAGWRGNEQFF
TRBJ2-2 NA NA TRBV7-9 TGTGCCAGCAGCTTAGCCCGGACAGTCCCCGGGGAGCTGTTTTTT CASSLARTVPGELFF
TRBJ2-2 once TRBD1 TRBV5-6 TGTGCCAGCAGCTTTATGGGGGACAGGGCGAACACCGGGGAGCTGTTTTTT CASSFMGDRANTGELFF
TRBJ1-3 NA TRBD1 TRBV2 TGTGCCAGCACCTCACAGGGGGCTGGAAACACCATATATTTT CASTSQGAGNTIYF
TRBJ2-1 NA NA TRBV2 TGTGCCAGCAGTGAGCGACGAAGCATTTACAATGAGCAGTTCTTC CASSERRSIYNEQFF
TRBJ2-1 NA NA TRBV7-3 TGTGCCAGCAGCCCGACCCCCAGGGGCCCTTCTAATGAGCAGTTCTTC CASSPTPRGPSNEQFF
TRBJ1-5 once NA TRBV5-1 TGCGCCAGCAGCTTAGGCCCCGGGCAGCCCCAGCATTTT CASSLGPGQPQHF
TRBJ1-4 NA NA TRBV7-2 TGTGCCAGCAGCAGCCGGGCCAGCGGTGAAAAACTGTTTTTT CASSSRASGEKLFF
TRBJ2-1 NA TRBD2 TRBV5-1 TGCGCCAGTGCGCTAGCGGGAGACTACAATGAGCAGTTCTTC CASALAGDYNEQFF
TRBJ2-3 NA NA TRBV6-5 TGTGCCAGCAGTTACGGGCACACGTTTAACACAGATACGCAGTATTTT CASSYGHTFNTDTQYF
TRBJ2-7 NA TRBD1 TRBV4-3 TGCGCCAGCAGCCAGGCGGACAGGGGAAGGTACGAGCAGTACTTC CASSQADRGRYEQYF
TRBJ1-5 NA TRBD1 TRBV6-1 TGTGCCAGCAGCGGAGGACAGGTTTGGGATCAGCCCCAGCATTTT CASSGGQVWDQPQHF
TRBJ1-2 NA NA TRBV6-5 TGTGCCAGCAAGGCAGATTTAGTGTATGGCTACACCTTC CASKADLVYGYTF
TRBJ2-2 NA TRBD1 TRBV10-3 TGTGCCATCAGTCGCAAGACAGGGGGGGCCGGGGAGCTGTTTTTT CAISRKTGGAGELFF
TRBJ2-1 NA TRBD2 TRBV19 TGTGCCAGTAGTATCGTAGCGGGACCTGTGACAAGTGAGCAGTTCTTC CASSIVAGPVTSEQFF
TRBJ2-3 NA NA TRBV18 TGTGCCAGCTCACCAAGGAACACAGATACGCAGTATTTT CASSPRNTDTQYF
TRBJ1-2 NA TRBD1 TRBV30 TGTGCCTGGGTTCGACAGGGGGCGAACTATGGCTACACCTTC CAWVRQGANYGYTF
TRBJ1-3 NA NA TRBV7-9 TGTGCCAGCAGCTTAGCCCGGGACCGGGGAAACACCATATATTTT CASSLARDRGNTIYF
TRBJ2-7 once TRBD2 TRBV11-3 TGTGCCAGCAGCTTAGCGGGAGGTTCCCGCTACGAGCAGTACTTC CASSLAGGSRYEQYF
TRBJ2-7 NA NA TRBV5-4 TGTGCCAGCAGCCTATGGATAGGGGGTTCCTACGAGCAGTACTTC CASSLWIGGSYEQYF
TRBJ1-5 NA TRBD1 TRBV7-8 TGTGCCAGCAGCTCCCGGGACAGCTACAATCAGCCCCAGCATTTT CASSSRDSYNQPQHF
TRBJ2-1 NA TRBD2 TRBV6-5 TGTGCCAGCAGTTACTCCCGACTAGCTGAGCAGTTCTTC CASSYSRLAEQFF
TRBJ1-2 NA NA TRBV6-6 TGTGCCAGCAGTTATTCAAGGGTCTCTGGCTACACCTTC CASSYSRVSGYTF
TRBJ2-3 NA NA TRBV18 TGTGCCAGCTTGGCCAGCGTAATAGATACGCAGTATTTT CASLASVIDTQYF
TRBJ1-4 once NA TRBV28 TGTGCCAGCAGGGGGGGTTGGGGATACGATGAAAAACTGTTTTTT CASRGGWGYDEKLFF
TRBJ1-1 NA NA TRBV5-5 TGTGCCAGCAGCTTGGGCAGGGGCCCCACCGCGGAACGAAAAGCTTTCTTT CASSLGRGPTAERKAFF
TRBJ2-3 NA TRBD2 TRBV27 TGTGCCAGCAGTTTCGCTAGCGGGGTTTTAGATACGCAGTATTTT CASSFASGVLDTQYF
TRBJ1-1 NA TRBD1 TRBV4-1 TGCGCCAGCAGCCTCCCGGGACAGGGGGCTTTCTTT CASSLPGQGAFF
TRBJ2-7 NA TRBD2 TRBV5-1 TGCGCCAGCAGCTTGGGTTTGGCGGGAGACTTTTACGAGCAGTACTTC CASSLGLAGDFYEQYF
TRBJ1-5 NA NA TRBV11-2 TGTGCCAGCGGAATGGGGGTAGATCAGCCCCAGCATTTT CASGMGVDQPQHF
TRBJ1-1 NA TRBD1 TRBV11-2 TGTGCCAGCAGCTCACAGGGGGCGGACACTGAAGCTTTCTTT CASSSQGADTEAFF
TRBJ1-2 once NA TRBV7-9 TGTGCCAGCAGCTGGAGTGCTAACTATGGCTACACCTTC CASSWSANYGYTF
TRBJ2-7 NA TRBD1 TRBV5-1 TGCGCCAGCAGCTTGGCGGGACAGGGTTCCAAGCAGTACTTC CASSLAGQGSKQYF
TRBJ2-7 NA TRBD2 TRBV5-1 TGCGCCAGCAGCTTGGACAGGTCGGGGGGCGAGCAGTACTTC CASSLDRSGGEQYF
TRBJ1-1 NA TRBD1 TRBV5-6 TGTGCCAGCAGCTCCCCTCGACAGGGGAACACTGAAGCTTTCTTT CASSSPRQGNTEAFF
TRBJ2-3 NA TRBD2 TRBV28 TGTGCCAGCAGTTCCGGGGGGGAGGGAGTGGATACGCAGTATTTT CASSSGGEGVDTQYF